The entry below gives a single TCR beta chain sequence along with its context. Its antigen is still unknown. Nothing much larger sits one base from this clone, and base qualities are not available. From cysteine to phenylalanine, the CDR3 is 16 amino acids long. Only CDR3 DNA is held: 48 bases, read in frame from base 1. Sequences SGHVS (CDR1) and FNYEAQ (CDR2) are obtained from the germline V gene. The germline V and J ends show losses of 5 bases and 1 base respectively, and no gene match explains 10 bases of the junction. The donors belonged to the validation cohort of around 120 subjects, which was separate from the approximately 700-subject first cohort. This sample is drawn from a study of cytomegalovirus exposure and HLA in healthy donors (dated by TCRdb to 2017 to 2019). Turning to the overall study: According to a later analysis, one platform produced both the 120 validation repertoires and the roughly 640 repertoires of the first cohort. The aim of the study was to test whether cataloging public T cell receptors could identify signatures of past pathogen exposure. Along with the roughly 700-subject first cohort, a separate validation cohort of 120 different subjects was used. High-throughput TCR immunosequencing, statistical association of individual TCRs with disease status, and machine learning were combined to predict cytomegalovirus infection status. Study-wide conclusions, independent of this receptor: The study listed 150 to 200 TCR beta chains as associated with cytomegalovirus. In vitro tests confirmed that a few of the cytomegalovirus-associated TCR beta chains recognize cytomegalovirus antigens. A later analysis lacked HLA typing for the validation cohort, so it scored co-occurrence in that cohort across all 110 or so repertoires. Across donors, most TCR sequences were observed very rarely, whereas some public TCRs were present in many individuals. The authors suggested that the approach could potentially be generalized to other disease states and immunological phenotypes. In a later analysis, TCRs clustered in the first cohort were found to also tend to co-occur in the roughly 110 validation repertoires, with 90% to 95% of cluster scores above 0. The classifier was reported to diagnose cytomegalovirus status with high specificity and sensitivity in both the original and validation cohorts.

Library preparation was by the immunoSEQ multiplex PCR assay. Per the source publication's procedure: A statistical classification framework was built for diagnosing cytomegalovirus status from the catalog of TCR beta chain sequences. As stored in TCRdb, this immuneACCESS dataset retains in-frame rearrangements with V and J assigned. A fraction of the clones does not appear; measured against another copy, unresolved V genes explain less than half of the discrepancy, and the remainder lacks a known reason. V, J and clone size were drawn from that table, and D and trimming were deduced from the DNA. This sample comprises 150,000 to 200,000 clones, around nine tenths of them detected only once. The ten biggest clones cover 2% to 2.5% of the sample.

The receptor chain draws on TRBV7-6 and TRBJ1-1; the central 7 bases match TRBD1. Sample: PBMCs. This TCR derives from a woman aged 18-29 years in good health and CMV-seronegative. The CDR3 amino acid sequence is: CASSQDTGTENTEAFF. The nucleotides read TGTGCCAGCAGCCAAGACACCGGGACAGAGAACACTGAAGCTTTCTTT.